Below, 7 T cell receptor beta chains from the same sample are listed, as sequenced in a study of CD8+ T cells in alopecia areata. Sequencing relied on a cDNA template that was reverse transcribed from extracted RNA. The method was immunoSEQ multiplex PCR; TCRdb's version includes in-frame clones alone and lacks a portion of them. The sample lists some 110,000 clones, around 61% occurring once. Sequencing input: CD4+ T cells sorted from blood. Every receptor here comes from a human donor in good health.

V and J are TRBV6-6 and TRBJ1-1; 8 bases line up with TRBD1. Germline-derived CDR1 and CDR2 are MNHNY and SVGAGI (reference sequence). The CDR3 sequence is 14 residues long. Trimming took 6 bases from V and 1 from J; bases not matched to a gene: 4. CDR3 nucleotide sequence: TGTGCCAGCAGGGGCACAGGGGGGAACACTGAAGCTTTCTTT. The encoded protein is CASRGTGGNTEAFF.

The V call is TRBV2, the J call TRBJ2-7, with D perhaps matching TRBD1 or TRBD2 (6 bases each). Deletions cut 10 bases from V and 6 bases from J, with 16 bases between. The V gene's germline CDR1 is SNHLY and CDR2 FYNNEI. This CDR3 region has 12 residues. CDR3 region: CATQGRGPEQYF. DNA for the CDR3: TGTGCCACCCAGGGACGGGGGCCCGAGCAGTACTTC.

This chain links TRBV27 with TRBJ1-6, with 8 bases identical to TRBD1. The junction had 2 bases not matched to a gene; V was cut back by 3 bases and J by 1 base. There are 16 residues in the CDR3. CDR1 and CDR2 (germline): MNHEY, SMNVEV (reference sequence). The CDR3 loop reads CASSLDRASYNSPLHF. The CDR3 DNA follows: TGTGCCAGCAGTTTGGACAGGGCGTCCTATAATTCACCCCTCCACTTT.

The chain recombines TRBV19 with TRBJ1-5, with TRBD1 identical over 7 bases. Trimming at V came to 11 bases and at J to 2 bases, leaving 9 bases not matched to a gene. Germline V gene data show CDR1 as LNHDA and CDR2 as SQIVND (reference sequence). This CDR3 spans 14 amino acids. The CDR3 is CAAGGGFGNQPQHF. DNA for the CDR3: TGTGCCGCAGGGGGAGGGTTTGGCAATCAGCCCCAGCATTTT.

The chain recombines TRBV18 with TRBJ1-1; D unclear. The CDR3 has 13 amino acids. CDR1 and CDR2 (germline): KGHSH, LQKENI. Trimming cost V 3 bases and J 3 bases, with 8 bases left between them. The DNA for the CDR3 is TGTGCCAGCTCACCGAAAGGAGACACTGAAGCTTTCTTT. This codes for CASSPKGDTEAFF.

The chain is built from TRBV5-6 and TRBJ2-3; no clear D gene. The CDR3 extends over 16 amino acids. Trimming stripped 0 bases from V and 2 bases from J, with 13 bases between. Germline loops: CDR1 SGHDT, CDR2 YYEEEE. The CDR3 here is CASSLDGSWLTDTQYF. The CDR3 DNA reads TGTGCCAGCAGCTTGGACGGTTCATGGCTCACAGATACGCAGTATTTT.

The chain is built from TRBV25-1 and TRBJ1-2, with no clear D. The CDR3 consists of 11 residues. Trimming left V 7 bases short and J 9 bases short, with 12 bases between. Germline V CDR1 and CDR2: MGHDK, SYGVNS. CDR3 coding DNA: TGTGCCAGCAACGGAGGTCATAGCTACACCTTC. Protein: CASNGGHSYTF.